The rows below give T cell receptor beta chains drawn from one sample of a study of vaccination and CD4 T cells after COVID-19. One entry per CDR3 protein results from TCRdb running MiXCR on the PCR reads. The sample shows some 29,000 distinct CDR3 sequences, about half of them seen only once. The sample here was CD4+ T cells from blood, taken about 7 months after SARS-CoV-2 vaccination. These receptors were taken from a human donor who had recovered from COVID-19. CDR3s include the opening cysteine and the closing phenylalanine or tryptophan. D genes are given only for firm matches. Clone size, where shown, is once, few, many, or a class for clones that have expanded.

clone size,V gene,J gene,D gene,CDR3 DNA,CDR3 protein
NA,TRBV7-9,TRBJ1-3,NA,TGTGCCAGCAGCCTAGGGACCTCTGGAAACACCATATATTTT,CASSLGTSGNTIYF
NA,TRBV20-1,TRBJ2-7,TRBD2,TGCAGTGCTTCCGGACTAGGTCGATCCTACGGGCAGTACTTC,CSASGLGRSYGQYF
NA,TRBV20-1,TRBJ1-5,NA,TGCAGTGCCCGGGATTCGGGGCATCAGCCCCAGCATTTT,CSARDSGHQPQHF
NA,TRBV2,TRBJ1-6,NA,TGTGCCAGCACCGCGGGACGAACGATTTCACCCCTCCACTTT,CASTAGRTISPLHF
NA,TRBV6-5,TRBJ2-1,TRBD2,TGTGCCAGCAGTTACCAGCTAGCGGGAGGATACAATGAGCAGTTCTTC,CASSYQLAGGYNEQFF
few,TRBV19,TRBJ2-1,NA,TGTGCCAGTAGTACCGGACTCAACAATGAGCAGTTCTTC,CASSTGLNNEQFF
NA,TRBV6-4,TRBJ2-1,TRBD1,TGTGCCAGCAGTGAGGCCGGGACAGGGATTCCTTACAATGAGCAGTTCTTC,CASSEAGTGIPYNEQFF
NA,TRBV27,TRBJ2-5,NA,TGTGCCAGCAGCCCCGGACTCGGGACCCAGTACTTC,CASSPGLGTQYF
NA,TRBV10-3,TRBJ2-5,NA,TGTGCCATCAGTGAGCCGAGCGGTAGACAGCAGTACTTC,CAISEPSGRQQYF
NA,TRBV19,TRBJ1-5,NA,TGTGCCAGTAGTATTTATGCTGGCAGCAAAGGGAGTCAGCCCCAGCATTTT,CASSIYAGSKGSQPQHF
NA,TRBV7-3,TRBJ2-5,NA,TGTGCCAGCAGCTTAATAGCCGAAGAGACCCAGTACTTC,CASSLIAEETQYF
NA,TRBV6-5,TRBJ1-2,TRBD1,TGTGCCAGCAGTTACTCGAGGACCAGGGGGATGGATGGCTACACCTTC,CASSYSRTRGMDGYTF
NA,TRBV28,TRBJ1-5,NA,TGTGCCAGCAGTCGGAACACGGTCTATCAGCCCCAGCATTTT,CASSRNTVYQPQHF
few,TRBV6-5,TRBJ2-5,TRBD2,TGTGCCAGCAGTTACTCTGGCGGGAGTGTTCGGGAGACCCAGTACTTC,CASSYSGGSVRETQYF
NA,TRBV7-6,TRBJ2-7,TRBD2,TGTGCCAGCAGCTTAGACGAAGTAGCGGGAGGCTACGAGCAGTACTTC,CASSLDEVAGGYEQYF
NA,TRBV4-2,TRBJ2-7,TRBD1,TGTGCCAGCTCGACAGGGAAAGACTACGAGCAGTACTTC,CASSTGKDYEQYF
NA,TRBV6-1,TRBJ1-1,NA,TGTGCCAGCAGAACCGGGAGACCTAACGCTGAAGCTTTCTTT,CASRTGRPNAEAFF
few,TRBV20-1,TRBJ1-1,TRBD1,TGCAGTGCTTACAGACAGGGGGCGAGGACTGAAGCTTTCTTT,CSAYRQGARTEAFF
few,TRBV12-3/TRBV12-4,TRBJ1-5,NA,TGTGCCAGCAGTGCTAGGGATATTCAGCCCCAGCATTTT,CASSARDIQPQHF
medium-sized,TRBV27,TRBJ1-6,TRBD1,TGTGCCAGCGGACAGGGTTTTTCACCCCTCCACTTT,CASGQGFSPLHF
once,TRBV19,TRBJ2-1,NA,TGTGCCAGTCCCCTAGCGAGGGTCTACAATGAGCAGTTCTTC,CASPLARVYNEQFF
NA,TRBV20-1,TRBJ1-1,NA,TGCAGTGCTCCCCGAAGCCTGAACACTGAAGCTTTCTTT,CSAPRSLNTEAFF
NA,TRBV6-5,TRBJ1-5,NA,TGTGCCAGCAGTTCTGGGGCCCTTAGCAATCAGCCCCAGCATTTT,CASSSGALSNQPQHF
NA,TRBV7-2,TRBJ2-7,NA,TGCGCCAGCAGCCAAGACTTGGGGTCCTACGAGCAGTACTTC,CASSQDLGSYEQYF
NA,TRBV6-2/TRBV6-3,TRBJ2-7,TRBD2,TGTGCCAGCAAAGGACTAGCGGGAGACTCCTACGAGCAGTACTTC,CASKGLAGDSYEQYF
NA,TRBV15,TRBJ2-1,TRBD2,TGTGCCACCAGCGCCAGGAGCGGGAGTAGGGATGAGCAGTTCTTC,CATSARSGSRDEQFF
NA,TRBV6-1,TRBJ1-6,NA,TGTGCCAGCAGCATCAGGGGTCTTCGTATCTCCTATAATTCACCCCTCCACTTT,CASSIRGLRISYNSPLHF
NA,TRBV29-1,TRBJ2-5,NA,TGCAGCGTTGTTCGTCAGACCTCCGGGACATATTCCTTC,CSVVRQTSGTYSF